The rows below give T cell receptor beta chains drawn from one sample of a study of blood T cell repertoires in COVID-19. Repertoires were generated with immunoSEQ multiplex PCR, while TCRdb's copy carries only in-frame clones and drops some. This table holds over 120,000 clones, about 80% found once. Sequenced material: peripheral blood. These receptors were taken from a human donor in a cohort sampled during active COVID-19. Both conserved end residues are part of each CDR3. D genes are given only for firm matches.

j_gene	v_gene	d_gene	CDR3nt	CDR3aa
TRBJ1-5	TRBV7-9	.	TGTGCCAGCAGCTTAGAGGGGTATAGCAATCAGCCCCAGCATTTT	CASSLEGYSNQPQHF
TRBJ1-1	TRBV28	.	TGTGCCAGCAGTTTGAGGGCGAGCGGGCAGGGTAAGAACACTGAAGCTTTCTTT	CASSLRASGQGKNTEAFF
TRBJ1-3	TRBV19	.	TGTGCCAGTAAGTGGGAAATCGTGGACAGTATTTATTCTGGAAACACCATATATTTT	CASKWEIVDSIYSGNTIYF
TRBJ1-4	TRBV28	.	TGTGCCAGCAGTTTGATTAGTGGTGGACTCGGAAGTGAAAAACTGTTTTTT	CASSLISGGLGSEKLFF
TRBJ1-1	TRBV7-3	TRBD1	TGTGCCAGCAGCTCTGGACAGGGGGCGGACACTGAAGCTTTCTTT	CASSSGQGADTEAFF
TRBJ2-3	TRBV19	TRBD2	TGTGCCAGTAGTACCCCCCAGCGGGGAAGCACAGATACGCAGTATTTT	CASSTPQRGSTDTQYF
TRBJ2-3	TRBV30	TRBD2	TGTGCCTGGCGTTCGGGACTAGCTAGGACAGATACGCAGTATTTT	CAWRSGLARTDTQYF
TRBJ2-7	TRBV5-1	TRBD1	TGCGCCAGCAGCTTGACAGGGGCCACCTACGAGCAGTACTTC	CASSLTGATYEQYF
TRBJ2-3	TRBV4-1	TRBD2	TGCGCCAGCAGCCAAGGGGCGGCTAGCGGGAGAGAGAGAGATACGCAGTATTTT	CASSQGAASGRERDTQYF
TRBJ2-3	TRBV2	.	TGTGCCAGCCGGGGATTAACAGATACGCAGTATTTT	CASRGLTDTQYF
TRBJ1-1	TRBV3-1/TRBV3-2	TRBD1	TGTGCCAGCAGCGGTCGGACAGGGAGGGGCACTGAAGCTTTCTTT	CASSGRTGRGTEAFF
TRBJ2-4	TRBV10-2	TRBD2	TGCGCCAGCAGCGAGTCCTTTGCGGGAGGTGTAAACATTCAGTACTTC	CASSESFAGGVNIQYF
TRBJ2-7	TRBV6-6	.	TGTGCCAGCAGTTACTCCCGGCGGGGAAGCTCCTACGAGCAGTACTTC	CASSYSRRGSSYEQYF
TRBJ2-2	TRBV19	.	TGTGCCAGTAGTTTCGCAGCGAACACCGGGGAGCTGTTTTTT	CASSFAANTGELFF
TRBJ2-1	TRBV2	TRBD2	TGTGCCAGCAGTGGAAGAACTAGCGGGAGTGGAAACAATGAGCAGTTCTTC	CASSGRTSGSGNNEQFF
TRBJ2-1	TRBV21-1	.	TGTGCCAGCAGCAAAGGTTTCACTAGCGGGGTTAATGAGCAGTTCTTC	CASSKGFTSGVNEQFF
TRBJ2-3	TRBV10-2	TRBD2	TGCGCCAGCAGCCGGCCGCTAGCGGAAACAGATACGCAGTATTTT	CASSRPLAETDTQYF
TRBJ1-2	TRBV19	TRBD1	TGTGCCAGTAGCCGACAGGGGAGCGGCTATGGCTACACCTTC	CASSRQGSGYGYTF